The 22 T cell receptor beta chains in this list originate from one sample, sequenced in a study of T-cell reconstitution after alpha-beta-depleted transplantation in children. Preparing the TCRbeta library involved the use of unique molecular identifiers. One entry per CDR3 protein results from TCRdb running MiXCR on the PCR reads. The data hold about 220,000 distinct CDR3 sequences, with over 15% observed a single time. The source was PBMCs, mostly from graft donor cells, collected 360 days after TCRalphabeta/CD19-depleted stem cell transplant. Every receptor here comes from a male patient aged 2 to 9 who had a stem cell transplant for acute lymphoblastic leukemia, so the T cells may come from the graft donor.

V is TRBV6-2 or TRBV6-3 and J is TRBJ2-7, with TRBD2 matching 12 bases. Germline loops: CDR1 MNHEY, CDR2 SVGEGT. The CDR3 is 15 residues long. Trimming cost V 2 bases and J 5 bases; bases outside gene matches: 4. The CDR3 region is CASSYRTSGADEQYF. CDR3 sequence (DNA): TGTGCCAGCAGTTACCGGACTAGCGGGGCGGACGAGCAGTACTTC.

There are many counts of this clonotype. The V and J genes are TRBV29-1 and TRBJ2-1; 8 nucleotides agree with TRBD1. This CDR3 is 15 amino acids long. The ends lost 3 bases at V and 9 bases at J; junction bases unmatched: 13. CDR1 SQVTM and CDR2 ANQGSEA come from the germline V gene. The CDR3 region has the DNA TGCAGCGTTGATTTTAGGGACAGGAGAACAACTGAGCAGTTCTTC. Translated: CSVDFRDRRTTEQFF.

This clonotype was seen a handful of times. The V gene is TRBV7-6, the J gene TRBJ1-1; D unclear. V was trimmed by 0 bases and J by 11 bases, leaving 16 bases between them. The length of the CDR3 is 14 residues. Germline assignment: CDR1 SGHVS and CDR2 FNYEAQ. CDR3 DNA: TGTGCCAGCAGCTTAGCCCCGGACCCGGGTATGGCTTTCTTT. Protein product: CASSLAPDPGMAFF. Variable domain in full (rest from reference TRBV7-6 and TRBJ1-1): GAGVSQSPRYKVTKRGQDVALRCDPISGHVSLYWYRQALGQGPEFLTYFNYEAQQDKSGLPNDRFSAERPEGSISTLTIQRTEQRDSAMYRCASSLAPDPGMAFFGQGTRLTVV.

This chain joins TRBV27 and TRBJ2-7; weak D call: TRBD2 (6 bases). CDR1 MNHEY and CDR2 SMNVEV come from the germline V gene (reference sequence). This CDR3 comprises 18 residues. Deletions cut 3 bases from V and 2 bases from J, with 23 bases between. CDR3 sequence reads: CASSFAVGGRPSTYEQYF. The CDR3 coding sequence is TGTGCCAGCAGTTTCGCGGTCGGAGGGCGACCTTCTACCTACGAGCAGTACTTC.

Here the CDR3 DNA reads TGTGCCAGCAGTTTAGACGGGGCAGTGGGCAATGAGCAGTTCTTC. It is translated as CASSLDGAVGNEQFF. The chain couples TRBV12-3 or TRBV12-4 to TRBJ2-1; D may be TRBD1 or TRBD2 (5 bases each). This CDR3 is 15 amino acids long. The V and J ends lost 1 base and 6 bases respectively, with 13 bases between them.

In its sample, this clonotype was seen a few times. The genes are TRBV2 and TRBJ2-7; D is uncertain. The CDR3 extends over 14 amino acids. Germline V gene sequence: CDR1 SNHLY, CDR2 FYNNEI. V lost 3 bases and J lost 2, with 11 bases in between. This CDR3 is CASSDLVRTYEQYF. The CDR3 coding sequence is TGTGCCAGCAGTGATCTGGTCCGGACCTACGAGCAGTACTTC. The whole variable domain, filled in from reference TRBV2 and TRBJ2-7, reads EPEVTQTPSHQVTQMGQEVILRCVPISNHLYFYWYRQILGQKVEFLVSFYNNEISEKSEIFDDQFSVERPDGSNFTLKIRSTKLEDSAMYFCASSDLVRTYEQYFGPGTRLTVT.

CDR3 in amino acids: CATSEHRDIQETQYF. CDR3 DNA sequence: TGTGCCACCAGTGAACACCGGGACATCCAAGAGACCCAGTACTTC. The chain joins TRBV24-1 to TRBJ2-5; D might be TRBD1 (6 bases). This CDR3 is built from 15 residues. Germline V gene sequence: CDR1 KGHDR, CDR2 SFDVKD. Trimming took 4 bases from V and 1 from J, leaving 12 bases between them.

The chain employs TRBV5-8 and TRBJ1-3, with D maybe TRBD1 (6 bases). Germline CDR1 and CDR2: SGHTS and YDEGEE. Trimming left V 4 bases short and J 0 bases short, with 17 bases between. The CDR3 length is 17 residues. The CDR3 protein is CASSPWTDTSSGNTIYF. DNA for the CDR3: TGTGCCAGCAGCCCATGGACAGACACCAGCTCTGGAAACACCATATATTTT.

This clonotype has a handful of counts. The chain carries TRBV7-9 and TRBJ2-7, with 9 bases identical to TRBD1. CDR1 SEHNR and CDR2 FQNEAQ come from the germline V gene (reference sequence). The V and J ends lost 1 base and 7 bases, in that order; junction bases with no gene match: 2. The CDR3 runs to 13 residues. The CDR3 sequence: CASSLGDRDEQYF. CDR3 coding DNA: TGTGCCAGCAGCTTAGGGGACAGGGATGAGCAGTACTTC.

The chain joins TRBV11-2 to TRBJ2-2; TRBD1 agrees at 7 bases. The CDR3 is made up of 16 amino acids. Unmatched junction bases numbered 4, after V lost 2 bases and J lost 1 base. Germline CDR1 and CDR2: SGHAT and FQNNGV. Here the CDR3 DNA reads TGTGCCAGCAGCTTATTCCCAGGGGGGAACACCGGGGAGCTGTTTTTT. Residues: CASSLFPGGNTGELFF.

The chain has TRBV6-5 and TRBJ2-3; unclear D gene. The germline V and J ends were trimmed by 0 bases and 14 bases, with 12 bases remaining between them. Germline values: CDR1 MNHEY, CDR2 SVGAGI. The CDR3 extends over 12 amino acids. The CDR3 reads CASSYSTETWYF. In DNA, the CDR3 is TGTGCCAGCAGTTACTCGACCGAGACGTGGTATTTT.

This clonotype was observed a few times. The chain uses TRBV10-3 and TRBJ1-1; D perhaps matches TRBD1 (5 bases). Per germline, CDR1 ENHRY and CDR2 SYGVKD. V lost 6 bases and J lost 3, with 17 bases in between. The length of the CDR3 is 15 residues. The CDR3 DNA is TGTGCCATCAGGGGGGAGAAGGGGAAAGACACTGAAGCTTTCTTT. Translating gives CAIRGEKGKDTEAFF.

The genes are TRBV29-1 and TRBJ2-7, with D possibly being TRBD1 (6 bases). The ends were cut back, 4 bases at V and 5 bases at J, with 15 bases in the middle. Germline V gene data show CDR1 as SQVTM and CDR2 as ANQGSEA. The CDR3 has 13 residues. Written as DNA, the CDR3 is TGCAGCGTTGGACGAGGGGGTCGAAACGAGCAGTACTTC. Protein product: CSVGRGGRNEQYF.

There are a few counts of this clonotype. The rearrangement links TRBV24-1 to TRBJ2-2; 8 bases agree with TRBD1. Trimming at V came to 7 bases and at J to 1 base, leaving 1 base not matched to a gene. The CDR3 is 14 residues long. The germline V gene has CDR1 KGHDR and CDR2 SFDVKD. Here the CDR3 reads CATSGQGNTGELFF. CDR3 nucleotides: TGTGCCACCAGCGGACAGGGGAACACCGGGGAGCTGTTTTTT.

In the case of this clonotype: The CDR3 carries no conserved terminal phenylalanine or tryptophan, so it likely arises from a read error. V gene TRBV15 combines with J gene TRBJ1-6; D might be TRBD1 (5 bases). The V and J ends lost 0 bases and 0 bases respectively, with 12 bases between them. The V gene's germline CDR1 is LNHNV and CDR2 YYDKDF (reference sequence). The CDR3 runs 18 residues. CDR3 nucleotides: TGTGCCACCAGCAGAGATCCGCCAGGGAGCTCCTATAATTCACCCCTCCACTAT. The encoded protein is CATSRDPPGSSYNSPLHY.

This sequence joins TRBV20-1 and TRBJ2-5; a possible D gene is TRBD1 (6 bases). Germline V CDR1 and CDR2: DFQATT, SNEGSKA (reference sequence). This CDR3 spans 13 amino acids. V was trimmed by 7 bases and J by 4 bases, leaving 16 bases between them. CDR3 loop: CSGNEGGSETQYF. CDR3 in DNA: TGCAGTGGTAATGAAGGGGGATCAGAGACCCAGTACTTC.

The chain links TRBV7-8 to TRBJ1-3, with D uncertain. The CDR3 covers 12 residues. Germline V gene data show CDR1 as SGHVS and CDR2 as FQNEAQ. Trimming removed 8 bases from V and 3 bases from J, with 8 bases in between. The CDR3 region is CASGSYGNTIYF. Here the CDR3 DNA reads TGTGCCAGCGGTTCATATGGAAACACCATATATTTT.

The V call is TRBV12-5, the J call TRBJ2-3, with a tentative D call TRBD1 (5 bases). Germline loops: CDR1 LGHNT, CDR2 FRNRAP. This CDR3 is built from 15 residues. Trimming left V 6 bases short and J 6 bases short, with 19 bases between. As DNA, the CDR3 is TGTGCTAGTGGACTAACAGGTACCCTAGTGGATACGCAGTATTTT. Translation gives CASGLTGTLVDTQYF.

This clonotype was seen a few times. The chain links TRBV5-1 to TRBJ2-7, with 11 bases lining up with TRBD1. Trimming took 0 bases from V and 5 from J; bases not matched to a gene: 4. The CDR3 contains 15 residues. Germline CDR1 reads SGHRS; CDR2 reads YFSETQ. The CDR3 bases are TGCGCCAGCAGCTTGGATGGACAGGGGGCTGACGAGCAGTACTTC. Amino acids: CASSLDGQGADEQYF. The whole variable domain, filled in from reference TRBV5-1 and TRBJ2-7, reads KAGVTQTPRYLIKTRGQQVTLSCSPISGHRSVSWYQQTPGQGLQFLFEYFSETQRNKGNFPGRFSGRQFSNSRSEMNVSTLELGDSALYLCASSLDGQGADEQYFGPGTRLTVT.

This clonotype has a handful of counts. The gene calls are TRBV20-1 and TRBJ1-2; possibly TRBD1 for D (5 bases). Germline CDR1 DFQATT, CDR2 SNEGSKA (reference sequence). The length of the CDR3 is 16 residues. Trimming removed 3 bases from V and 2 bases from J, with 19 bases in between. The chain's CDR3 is CSASSADSSGNYGYTF. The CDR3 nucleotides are TGCAGTGCTAGTAGCGCCGACAGTTCGGGGAACTATGGCTACACCTTC.

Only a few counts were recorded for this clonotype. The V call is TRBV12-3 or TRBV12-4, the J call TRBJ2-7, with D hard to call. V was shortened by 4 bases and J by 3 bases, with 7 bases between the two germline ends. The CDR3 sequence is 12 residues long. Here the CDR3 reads CASSSLHYEQYF. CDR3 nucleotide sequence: TGTGCCAGCAGTTCCCTCCACTACGAGCAGTACTTC.

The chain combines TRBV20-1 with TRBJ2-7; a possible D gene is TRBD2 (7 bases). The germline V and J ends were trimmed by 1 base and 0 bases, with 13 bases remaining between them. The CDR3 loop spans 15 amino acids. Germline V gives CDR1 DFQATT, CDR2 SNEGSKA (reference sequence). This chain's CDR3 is CSARGVRGASYEQYF. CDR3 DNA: TGCAGTGCTAGAGGGGTCCGGGGGGCCTCCTACGAGCAGTACTTC.